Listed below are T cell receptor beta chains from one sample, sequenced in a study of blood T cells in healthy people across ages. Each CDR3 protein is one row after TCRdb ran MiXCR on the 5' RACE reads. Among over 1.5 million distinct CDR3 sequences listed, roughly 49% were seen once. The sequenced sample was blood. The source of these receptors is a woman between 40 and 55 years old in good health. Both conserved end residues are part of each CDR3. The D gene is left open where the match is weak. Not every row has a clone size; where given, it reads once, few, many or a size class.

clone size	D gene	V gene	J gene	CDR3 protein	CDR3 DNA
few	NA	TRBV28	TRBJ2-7	CASSVVTSYEQYF	TGTGCCAGCAGTGTAGTTACGTCCTACGAGCAGTACTTC
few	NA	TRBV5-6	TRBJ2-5	CASRDGLTETQYF	TGTGCCAGCAGGGACGGGCTGACGGAGACCCAGTACTTC
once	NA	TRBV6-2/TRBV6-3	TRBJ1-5	CASSWGDTYSNQPQHF	TGTGCCAGCTCGTGGGGGGATACATATAGCAATCAGCCCCAGCATTTT
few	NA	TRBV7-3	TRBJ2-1	CASSLTADHSYNEQFF	TGTGCCAGCAGCTTAACAGCCGACCACTCCTACAATGAGCAGTTCTTC
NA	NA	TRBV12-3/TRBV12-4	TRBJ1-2	CASSLRTEDGYTF	TGTGCCAGCAGTTTAAGGACGGAGGATGGCTACACCTTC
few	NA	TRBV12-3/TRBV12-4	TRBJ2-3	CASSFAGRDTQYF	TGTGCCAGCAGTTTCGCAGGCCGCGATACGCAGTATTTT
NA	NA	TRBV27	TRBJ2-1	CASSSGVEQFF	TGTGCCAGCAGTTCAGGGGTTGAGCAGTTCTTC
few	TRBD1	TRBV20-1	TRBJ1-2	CSARSPAGTGEYNYGYTF	TGCAGTGCTAGAAGTCCTGCGGGGACAGGGGAATATAACTATGGCTACACCTTC
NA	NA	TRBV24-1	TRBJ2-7	CATSDSGTVTYEQYF	TGTGCCACCAGTGATTCCGGGACGGTAACCTACGAGCAGTACTTC
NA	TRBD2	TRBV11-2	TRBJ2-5	CASRLIAGGETQYF	TGTGCCAGCAGGCTCATCGCGGGGGGGGAGACCCAGTACTTC